The rows below give T cell receptor beta chains drawn from one sample of a study of T cell responses to AZD1222 COVID-19 vaccine. Data came from immunoSEQ multiplex PCR; TCRdb stores just in-frame clones and leaves some out. This table has about 82,000 clones, roughly 90% appearing once. This specimen was peripheral blood, taken on day 0 of AZD1222 vaccination. The receptors originated from an adult in good health. CDR3s include the opening cysteine and the closing phenylalanine or tryptophan. The D gene is left open where the match is weak. Size values are once, few and many counts, or a class for expanded clones, and some rows have none.

abundance	v_gene	d_gene	j_gene	CDR3nt	CDR3aa
NA	TRBV9	NA	TRBJ2-5	TGTGCCAGCAGCGTAGATCAGAAAGAGACCCAGTACTTC	CASSVDQKETQYF
NA	TRBV29-1	NA	TRBJ2-3	TGCAGCGTAGCGCGGGGAGCGGGGACAGTTGCAGATACGCAGTATTTT	CSVARGAGTVADTQYF
once	TRBV19	NA	TRBJ1-5	TGTGCCAGTAGTATAGAGTTCAGCTCGTACAACAATCAGCCCCAGCATTTT	CASSIEFSSYNNQPQHF
NA	TRBV20-1	NA	TRBJ1-3	TGCAGTGCTAGTCAGGGGCAGAGAAACACCATATATTTT	CSASQGQRNTIYF
NA	TRBV3-1/TRBV3-2	TRBD2	TRBJ2-5	TGTGCCAGCAGCCAACGAGCGGGGTATCCACAAGAGACCCAGTACTTC	CASSQRAGYPQETQYF
once	TRBV2	NA	TRBJ2-7	TGTGCCGGGGGCGGGGCGTCGAGCTACGAGCAGTACTTC	CAGGGASSYEQYF
NA	TRBV29-1	NA	TRBJ1-1	TGCAGCGTTGCCGTCCGAAAGGTAATGAACACTGAAGCTTTCTTT	CSVAVRKVMNTEAFF
NA	TRBV15	NA	TRBJ1-1	TGTGCCACCAGCATCAAAAGCGGGGTAGAAGCTTTCTTT	CATSIKSGVEAFF
NA	TRBV6-2/TRBV6-3	NA	TRBJ1-2	TGTGCCAGCAGTCCCGGTGGCAGGGGAAGTGGCTACACCTTC	CASSPGGRGSGYTF
NA	TRBV5-4	NA	TRBJ2-7	TGTGCCAGCAGCTTGGCATGGGCAGGGTCTGGCGAGCAGTACTTC	CASSLAWAGSGEQYF
NA	TRBV7-2	TRBD2	TRBJ2-4	TGTGCCAGCAGCTTAGTTAGCGGGGGGGTGGCCAAAAACATTCAGTACTTC	CASSLVSGGVAKNIQYF
NA	TRBV7-2	NA	TRBJ1-1	TGTGCCAGCAGCTTAGATCGGTGGACGAACACTGAAGCTTTCTTT	CASSLDRWTNTEAFF
NA	TRBV19	TRBD1	TRBJ1-1	TGTGCCAGTACACCAGGGGGCACTGAAGCTTTCTTT	CASTPGGTEAFF
NA	TRBV27	NA	TRBJ2-2	TGTGCCAGCAGTTCTAGGGACACCGGGGAGCTGTTTTTT	CASSSRDTGELFF
once	TRBV24-1	NA	TRBJ2-3	TGTGCCACCAGTGGGGGGTTTTACACAGATACGCAGTATTTT	CATSGGFYTDTQYF
NA	TRBV6-6	NA	TRBJ1-6	TGTGCCAGCAGTTATCCGGATCAGATGAATTCACCCCTCCACTTT	CASSYPDQMNSPLHF